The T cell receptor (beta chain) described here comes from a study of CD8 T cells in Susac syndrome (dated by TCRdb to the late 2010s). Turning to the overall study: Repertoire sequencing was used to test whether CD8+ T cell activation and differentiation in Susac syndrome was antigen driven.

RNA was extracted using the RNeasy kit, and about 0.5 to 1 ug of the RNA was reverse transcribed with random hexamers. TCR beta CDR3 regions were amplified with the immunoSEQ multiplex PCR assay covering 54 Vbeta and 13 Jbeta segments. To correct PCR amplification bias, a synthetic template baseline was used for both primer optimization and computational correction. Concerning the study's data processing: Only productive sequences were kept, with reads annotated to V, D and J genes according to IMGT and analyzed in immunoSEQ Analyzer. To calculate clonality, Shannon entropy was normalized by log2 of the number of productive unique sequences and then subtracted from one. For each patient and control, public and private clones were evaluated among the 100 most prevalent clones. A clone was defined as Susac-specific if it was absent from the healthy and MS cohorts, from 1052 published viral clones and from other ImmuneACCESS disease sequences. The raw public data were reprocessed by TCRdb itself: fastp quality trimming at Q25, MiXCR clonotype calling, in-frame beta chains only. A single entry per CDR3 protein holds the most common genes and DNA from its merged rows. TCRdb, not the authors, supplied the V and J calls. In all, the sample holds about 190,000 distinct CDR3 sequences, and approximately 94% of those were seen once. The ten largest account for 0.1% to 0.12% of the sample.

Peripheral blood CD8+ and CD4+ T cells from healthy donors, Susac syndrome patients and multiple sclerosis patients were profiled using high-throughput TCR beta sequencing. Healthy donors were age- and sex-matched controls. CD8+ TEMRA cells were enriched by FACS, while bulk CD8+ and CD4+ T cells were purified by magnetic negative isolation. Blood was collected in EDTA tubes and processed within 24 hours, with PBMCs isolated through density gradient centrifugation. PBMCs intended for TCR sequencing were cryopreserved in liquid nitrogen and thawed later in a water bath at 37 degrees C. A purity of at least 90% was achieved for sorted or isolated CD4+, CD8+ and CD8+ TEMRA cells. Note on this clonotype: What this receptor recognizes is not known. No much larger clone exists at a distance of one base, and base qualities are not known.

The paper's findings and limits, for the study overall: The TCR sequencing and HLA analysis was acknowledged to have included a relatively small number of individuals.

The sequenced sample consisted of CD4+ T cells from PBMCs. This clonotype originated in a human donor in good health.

CDR3 reads: CSVRRQGEAEAFF. The DNA reads as follows: TGCAGCGTCCGAAGACAGGGGGAGGCTGAAGCTTTCTTT. This chain joins TRBV29-1 to TRBJ1-1; TRBD1 aligns with 9 central bases. The germline V gene encodes CDR1 SQVTM and CDR2 ANQGSEA. The germline V and J ends show losses of 6 bases and 6 bases respectively, and no gene match explains 8 bases of the junction. Counted from cysteine to phenylalanine, this CDR3 has 13 amino acids. The only DNA kept is the CDR3, 39 bases in frame from the first base.